This is a list of T cell receptor beta chains from one sample in a study of T-cell memory formation after mild COVID-19. TCRdb processed the 5' RACE reads anew with MiXCR; each CDR3 protein has one entry. Here the sample spans some 100,000 distinct CDR3 sequences, roughly 11% being singletons. The sequenced material came from PBMCs or a T cell subset sorted from them (not recorded which). Receptors were obtained from a man between 18 and 29 years old who had mild COVID-19 (a few samples of this study predate the infection). Cell type and time point are not known. Each CDR3 is given with its conserved first and last residue. Fields, in order: CDR3 protein, CDR3 DNA, clone size, J gene, D gene, V gene. The D gene is left open where the match is weak. Some rows have no size entry. The others give once, few or many, or a class for an expanded clone.

CASSTGTSGGSDTQYF	TGCGCCAGCAGCACCGGGACTAGCGGGGGTTCGGATACGCAGTATTTT	few	TRBJ2-3	TRBD2	TRBV4-1
CASSPVAGGPEETQYF	TGTGCCAGCAGTCCTGTAGCGGGGGGGCCAGAGGAGACCCAGTACTTC	NA	TRBJ2-5	TRBD2	TRBV4-2
CASSLISRGTYEQYF	TGTGCCAGCAGCTTAATCTCTCGGGGGACCTACGAGCAGTACTTC	NA	TRBJ2-7	NA	TRBV7-9
CSVVAGDSHTEAFF	TGCAGTGTAGTGGCCGGAGACTCCCACACTGAAGCTTTCTTT	NA	TRBJ1-1	NA	TRBV20-1
CASSYSERQVATGELFF	TGTGCCAGCAGTTACTCGGAGCGGCAGGTAGCCACCGGGGAGCTGTTTTTT	NA	TRBJ2-2	NA	TRBV6-5
CASSRKGTGNTEAFF	TGTGCCAGCAGCCGGAAAGGGACAGGGAATACTGAAGCTTTCTTT	NA	TRBJ1-1	TRBD1	TRBV7-9
CASCSGGGFYPDTQYF	TGTGCCAGCTGTAGCGGGGGTGGATTTTACCCAGATACGCAGTATTTT	few	TRBJ2-3	TRBD2	TRBV6-2/TRBV6-3
CASSPGTEQFF	TGTGCCAGCAGCCCCGGGACTGAGCAGTTCTTC	many	TRBJ2-1	NA	TRBV7-9
CSARDQTGAEPGANVLTF	TGCAGTGCTAGAGATCAGACAGGGGCTGAACCTGGGGCCAACGTCCTGACTTTC	NA	TRBJ2-6	TRBD1	TRBV20-1
CASSHRTGEYDTQYF	TGCGCCAGCAGCCACAGGACAGGGGAGTATGATACGCAGTATTTT	few	TRBJ2-3	TRBD1	TRBV5-1
CASSVEEGIHEQFF	TGTGCCAGCAGCGTAGAAGAGGGTATACATGAGCAGTTCTTC	NA	TRBJ2-1	NA	TRBV9
CASSLPGQVQETQYF	TGCGCCAGCAGCTTGCCGGGACAGGTTCAAGAGACCCAGTACTTC	NA	TRBJ2-5	TRBD1	TRBV5-1
CASSSDPQGRNTYEQYF	TGTGCCAGCAGTTCAGATCCGCAGGGACGAAACACCTACGAGCAGTACTTC	NA	TRBJ2-7	NA	TRBV7-9
CASSRTSRGNTEAFF	TGTGCCAGCAGCCGGACATCCAGGGGTAACACTGAAGCTTTCTTT	few	TRBJ1-1	NA	TRBV7-9
CASGQDYNEQFF	TGTGCCAGCGGACAGGACTACAATGAGCAGTTCTTC	NA	TRBJ2-1	TRBD1	TRBV9
CATSDGYQETQYF	TGTGCCACCAGTGACGGGTACCAAGAGACCCAGTACTTC	NA	TRBJ2-5	NA	TRBV24-1
CASSPGGSWAYNSPLHF	TGTGCCAGCAGTCCAGGCGGGTCATGGGCCTATAATTCACCCCTCCACTTT	few	TRBJ1-6	NA	TRBV7-2
CASSARWVNTEAFF	TGTGCCAGCAGCGCCAGGTGGGTGAACACTGAAGCTTTCTTT	few	TRBJ1-1	NA	TRBV9
CASVLGGVEAFF	TGTGCCAGCGTCTTGGGTGGCGTTGAAGCTTTCTTT	few	TRBJ1-1	NA	TRBV12-3/TRBV12-4
CASSYSRLADQETQYF	TGTGCCAGCAGTTACTCGCGACTAGCGGACCAAGAGACCCAGTACTTC	few	TRBJ2-5	TRBD2	TRBV6-6
CASSLNSAVSSSEAF	TGTGCCAGCAGCTTAAATTCGGCGGTCTCAAGTTCTGAAGCTTTT	NA	TRBJ1-1	NA	TRBV11-2
CASSPEGGYEQYF	TGTGCCAGCAGCCCCGAAGGTGGCTACGAGCAGTACTTC	many	TRBJ2-7	NA	TRBV7-9
CASSDGHNEQFF	TGTGCCAGTAGTGACGGCCACAATGAGCAGTTCTTC	NA	TRBJ2-1	NA	TRBV19
CASSFVGGQSYEQYF	TGTGCCAGCAGCTTCGTCGGGGGTCAATCCTACGAGCAGTACTTC	NA	TRBJ2-7	NA	TRBV7-9
CASSQSLVLVDTQYF	TGTGCCAGCAGCCAAAGCCTCGTCCTAGTGGATACGCAGTATTTT	NA	TRBJ2-3	NA	TRBV7-8
CATAGLEYNEQFF	TGCGCCACCGCGGGACTCGAATACAATGAGCAGTTCTTC	few	TRBJ2-1	NA	TRBV5-1
CASSHEGGATNEKLFF	TGCGCCAGCAGCCACGAAGGGGGAGCAACTAATGAAAAACTGTTTTTT	few	TRBJ1-4	NA	TRBV5-1
CASSLFPVGGGRYNEQFF	TGTGCCAGCAGCTTATTTCCCGTAGGAGGGGGGCGATACAATGAGCAGTTCTTC	NA	TRBJ2-1	NA	TRBV7-8
CASSRYDRASTDTQYF	TGTGCCAGCAGCCGGTACGACCGCGCTAGCACAGATACGCAGTATTTT	NA	TRBJ2-3	NA	TRBV5-6
CASRTGWQPQHF	TGTGCCAGTAGGACAGGCTGGCAGCCCCAGCATTTT	few	TRBJ1-5	NA	TRBV19
CASSDRGETQYF	TGTGCCAGCTCCGACAGGGGAGAGACCCAGTACTTC	NA	TRBJ2-5	TRBD1	TRBV9
CASSVSGGADEQFF	TGTGCCAGTAGTGTTAGCGGGGGGGCCGATGAGCAGTTCTTC	NA	TRBJ2-1	TRBD2	TRBV19
CASSLLAHYEQYF	TGTGCCAGCAGCTTGCTGGCCCATTACGAGCAGTACTTC	NA	TRBJ2-7	NA	TRBV13
CASSEYRQLNNEQFF	TGTGCCAGCAGTGAATACCGACAGTTAAACAATGAGCAGTTCTTC	many	TRBJ2-1	NA	TRBV2
CASSQDSRSGGELFF	TGCGCCAGCAGCCAAGATTCTAGATCCGGCGGGGAGCTGTTTTTT	few	TRBJ2-2	NA	TRBV4-1
CASSQVLGGISYNEQFF	TGCGCCAGCAGCCAAGTGTTGGGAGGGATCTCCTACAATGAGCAGTTCTTC	NA	TRBJ2-1	TRBD2	TRBV4-3
CASRLLSDMNTEAFF	TGCGCCAGCAGATTACTTTCGGACATGAACACTGAAGCTTTCTTT	NA	TRBJ1-1	NA	TRBV5-1
CASSQWTSGDYNEQFF	TGCGCCAGCAGCCAATGGACTAGCGGGGACTACAATGAGCAGTTCTTC	few	TRBJ2-1	TRBD2	TRBV4-1
CASGQANIQYF	TGCGCCAGTGGACAGGCAAACATTCAGTACTTC	NA	TRBJ2-4	TRBD1	TRBV5-1
CASSQEGQGKRGGELFF	TGCGCCAGCAGCCAAGAGGGACAGGGGAAACGGGGCGGGGAGCTGTTTTTT	NA	TRBJ2-2	TRBD1	TRBV4-1
CASSYSRFEAFF	TGTGCCAGTAGTTACAGCCGATTTGAAGCTTTCTTT	NA	TRBJ1-1	NA	TRBV19
CASSLVGQGPANYGYTF	TGTGCCAGCAGTTTGGTGGGACAGGGGCCAGCTAACTATGGCTACACCTTC	few	TRBJ1-2	TRBD1	TRBV12-3/TRBV12-4
CASSRWVETEAFF	TGCGCCAGCAGCCGTTGGGTGGAGACTGAAGCTTTCTTT	few	TRBJ1-1	NA	TRBV5-1
CASSSNSDGYTF	TGTGCCAGCAGCTCCAATTCTGACGGCTACACCTTC	NA	TRBJ1-2	NA	TRBV7-2
CALEGMNTEAFF	TGTGCCTTAGAGGGAATGAACACTGAAGCTTTCTTT	many	TRBJ1-1	NA	TRBV30
CASSVSRESGANVLTF	TGTGCCAGCAGCGTCTCCCGAGAATCTGGGGCCAACGTCCTGACTTTC	NA	TRBJ2-6	NA	TRBV9
CSPGTLTGYEQFF	TGCAGTCCAGGGACCCTCACAGGGTATGAGCAGTTCTTC	few	TRBJ2-1	NA	TRBV20-1
CASSPGTGGFSSYEQYF	TGCGCCAGCAGTCCCGGGACAGGGGGCTTCAGCTCCTACGAGCAGTACTTC	NA	TRBJ2-7	TRBD1	TRBV5-1
CASSQDGQGADTQYF	TGCGCCAGCAGCCAAGATGGCCAGGGCGCAGATACGCAGTATTTT	NA	TRBJ2-3	NA	TRBV4-3
CASSLAASGAHEQYF	TGCGCCAGCAGCTTGGCCGCTAGCGGGGCCCACGAGCAGTACTTC	NA	TRBJ2-7	TRBD2	TRBV5-1
CASSLARDGNTEAFF	TGTGCCAGCAGCTTAGCGCGGGACGGTAACACTGAAGCTTTCTTT	once	TRBJ1-1	NA	TRBV7-6
CASSPSSAYGYTF	TGTGCCAGCAGCCCATCCTCGGCCTATGGCTACACCTTC	few	TRBJ1-2	NA	TRBV3-1
CASSLSNNEQFF	TGTGCCAGCAGCTTATCCAACAATGAGCAGTTCTTC	NA	TRBJ2-1	NA	TRBV7-9
CSAEGLTSTDTQYF	TGCAGCGCTGAGGGACTCACTAGCACAGATACGCAGTATTTT	many	TRBJ2-3	NA	TRBV29-1
CASSQDAQGTNYGYTF	TGCGCCAGCAGCCAAGACGCGCAGGGAACTAACTATGGCTACACCTTC	few	TRBJ1-2	NA	TRBV4-1
CASSPDRGYNEQFF	TGTGCCAGCAGCCCCGACAGGGGCTACAATGAGCAGTTCTTC	few	TRBJ2-1	TRBD1	TRBV27
CASSYEWGSSYEQYF	TGTGCCAGCAGTTACGAATGGGGGTCCTCCTACGAGCAGTACTTC	NA	TRBJ2-7	NA	TRBV6-5
CASSPNQGSYEQYF	TGTGCCAGCAGCCCAAACCAGGGATCCTATGAGCAGTACTTC	NA	TRBJ2-7	NA	TRBV4-2